This T cell receptor beta chain was profiled in a study of T cells after yellow fever vaccination. Study-wide points: Most clones from primary vaccination resurfaced after the booster (approximately 96% CD4, 88% CD8).

This clonotype was seen at least ten times. Its antigen is not known. As TCR cDNA was made by 5'RACE template switching, a universal primer site and UMIs were added. TCRdb passed the 5' RACE reads through MiXCR, listing each CDR3 protein once. Among 150,000 to 200,000 distinct CDR3 sequences listed, approximately 6.2% were seen once. The clonotype comes from a man aged 18-30 years who received the YFV17D yellow fever vaccine. Sequenced here: CD4+ T cells sorted from PBMCs, sampled on the day of the first yellow fever vaccination.

The CDR3 bases are TGTGCCAGCAGCGTAGCCGGGACTAGCGACTACGAGCAGTACTTC. This sequence encodes CASSVAGTSDYEQYF. V gene TRBV9 combines with J gene TRBJ2-7; TRBD2 agrees at 10 bases. This CDR3 has 15 residues. Per the germline V gene, CDR1 is SGDLS and CDR2 is YYNGEE. V trimming: 0 bases; J trimming: 3 bases; junction bases outside the gene matches: 3.